This T cell receptor beta chain stems from a study of blood T cell repertoires in COVID-19. About the research overall: Collection of acute and convalescent COVID-19 samples took place in the United States, Italy and Spain.

This clone was seen a single time. Only in-frame clones appear in the TCRdb table, and some are missing; sequencing was by immunoSEQ multiplex PCR. The sample lists 60,000 or so clones; about 91% were seen once. This receptor was taken from a woman in her fifties or sixties with active COVID-19. Sequences were obtained from peripheral blood.

CDR3 DNA: TGCGCCAGCAGCTTGGAGGGGGCAGATTATGAAAAACTGTTTTTT. Encoded protein: CASSLEGADYEKLFF. J is TRBJ1-4 and V is TRBV5-1; TRBD1 matches 7 bases. The CDR3 loop spans 15 amino acids. V shed 0 bases and J 6 bases; nucleotides not matched to a gene: 5. Germline V lookup: CDR1 SGHRS, CDR2 YFSETQ.